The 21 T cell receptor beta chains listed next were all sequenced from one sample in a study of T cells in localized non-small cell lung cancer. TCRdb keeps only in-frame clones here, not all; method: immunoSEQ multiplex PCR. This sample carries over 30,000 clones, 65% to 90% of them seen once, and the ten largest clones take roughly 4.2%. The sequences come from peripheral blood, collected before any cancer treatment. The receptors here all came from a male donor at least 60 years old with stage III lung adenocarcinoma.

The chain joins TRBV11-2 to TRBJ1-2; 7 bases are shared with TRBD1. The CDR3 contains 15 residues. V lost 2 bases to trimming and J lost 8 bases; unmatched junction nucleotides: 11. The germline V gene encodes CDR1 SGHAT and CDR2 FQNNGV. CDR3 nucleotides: TGTGCCAGCAGCTTAAGGGGGCGACAGGGTCCCGGCTACACCTTC. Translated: CASSLRGRQGPGYTF.

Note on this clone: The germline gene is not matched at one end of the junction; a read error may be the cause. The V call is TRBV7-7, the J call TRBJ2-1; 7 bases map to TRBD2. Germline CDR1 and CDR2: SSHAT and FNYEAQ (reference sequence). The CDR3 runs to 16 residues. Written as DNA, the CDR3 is TGTGCTAGCAGCTTACTGGGGACTACTCCCTACAATGAGCAGTTCTTC. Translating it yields CASSLLGTTPYNEQFF.

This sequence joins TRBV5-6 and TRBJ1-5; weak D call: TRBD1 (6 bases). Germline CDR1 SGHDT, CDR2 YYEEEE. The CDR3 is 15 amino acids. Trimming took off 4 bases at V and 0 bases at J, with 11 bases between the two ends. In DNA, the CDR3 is TGTGCCAGCAGCAGTCAGGGGAATAGCAATCAGCCCCAGCATTTT. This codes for CASSSQGNSNQPQHF.

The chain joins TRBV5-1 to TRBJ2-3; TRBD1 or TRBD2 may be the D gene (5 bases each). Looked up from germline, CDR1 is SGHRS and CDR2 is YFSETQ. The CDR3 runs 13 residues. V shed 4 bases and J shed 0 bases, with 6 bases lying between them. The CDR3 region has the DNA TGCGCCAGCAGCCGGGACAGCACAGATACGCAGTATTTT. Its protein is CASSRDSTDTQYF.

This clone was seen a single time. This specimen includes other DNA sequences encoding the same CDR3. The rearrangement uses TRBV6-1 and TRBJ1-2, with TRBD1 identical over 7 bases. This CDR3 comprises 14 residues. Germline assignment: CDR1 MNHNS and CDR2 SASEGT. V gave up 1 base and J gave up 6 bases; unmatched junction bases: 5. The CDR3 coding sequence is TGTGCCAGCAGTGAAGGAACCGGGACAGATGGCTACACCTTC. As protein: CASSEGTGTDGYTF.

The CDR3 DNA sequence: TGCGCCAGCAGCCCAACAGGGGGCAGTCAGCCCCAGCATTTT. This gives the protein CASSPTGGSQPQHF. V is TRBV5-1 and J is TRBJ1-5; 9 nucleotides line up with TRBD1. Germline V gene sequence: CDR1 SGHRS, CDR2 YFSETQ. Losses at the gene ends were 4 bases for V and 6 bases for J; bases not matched to a gene: 5. The CDR3 is made up of 14 amino acids.

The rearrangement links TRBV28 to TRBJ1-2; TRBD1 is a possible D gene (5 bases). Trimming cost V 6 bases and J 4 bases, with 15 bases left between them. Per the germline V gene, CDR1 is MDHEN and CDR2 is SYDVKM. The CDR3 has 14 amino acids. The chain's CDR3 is CASSSGTESYGYTF. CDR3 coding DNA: TGTGCCAGCAGCTCCGGGACGGAGTCCTATGGCTACACCTTC.

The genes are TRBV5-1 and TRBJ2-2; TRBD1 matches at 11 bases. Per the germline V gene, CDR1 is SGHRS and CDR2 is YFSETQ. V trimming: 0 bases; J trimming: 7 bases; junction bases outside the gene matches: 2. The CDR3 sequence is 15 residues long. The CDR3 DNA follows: TGCGCCAGCAGCTTGGTGGGACAGGGGGGCGGGGAGCTGTTTTTT. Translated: CASSLVGQGGGELFF.

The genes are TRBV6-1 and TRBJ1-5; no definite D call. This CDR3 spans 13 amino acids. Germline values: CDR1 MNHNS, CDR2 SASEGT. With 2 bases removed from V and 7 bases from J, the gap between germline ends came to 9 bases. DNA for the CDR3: TGTGCCAGCAGTGAAATCGACGCCCAGCCCCAGCATTTT. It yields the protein CASSEIDAQPQHF.

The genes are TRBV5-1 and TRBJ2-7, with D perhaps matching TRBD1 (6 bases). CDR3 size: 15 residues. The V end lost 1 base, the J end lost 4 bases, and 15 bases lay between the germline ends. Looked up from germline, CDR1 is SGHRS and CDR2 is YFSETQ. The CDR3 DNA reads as TGCGCCAGCAGCTTGTCACAGGGTGTAGGGTACGAGCAGTACTTC. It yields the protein CASSLSQGVGYEQYF.

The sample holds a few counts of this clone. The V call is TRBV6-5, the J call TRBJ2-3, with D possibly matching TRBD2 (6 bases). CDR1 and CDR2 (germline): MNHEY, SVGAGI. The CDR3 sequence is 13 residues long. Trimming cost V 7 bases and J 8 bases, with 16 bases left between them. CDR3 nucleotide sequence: TGTGCCAGCACCTCTCCATCGGGAGTTACGCAGTATTTT. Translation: CASTSPSGVTQYF.

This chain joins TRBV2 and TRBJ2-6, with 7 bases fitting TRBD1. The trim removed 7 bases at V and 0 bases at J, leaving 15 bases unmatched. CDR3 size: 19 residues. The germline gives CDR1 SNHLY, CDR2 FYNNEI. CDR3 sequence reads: CASKGYRGAIISGANVLTF. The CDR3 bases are TGTGCCAGCAAGGGTTACAGGGGCGCAATAATCTCTGGGGCCAACGTCCTGACTTTC.

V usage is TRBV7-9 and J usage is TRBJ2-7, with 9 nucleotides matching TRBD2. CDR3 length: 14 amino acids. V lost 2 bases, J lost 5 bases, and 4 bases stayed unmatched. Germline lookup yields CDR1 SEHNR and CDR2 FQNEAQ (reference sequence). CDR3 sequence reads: CASSLSGGFNEQYF. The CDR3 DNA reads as TGTGCCAGCAGCTTAAGCGGGGGGTTCAACGAGCAGTACTTC.

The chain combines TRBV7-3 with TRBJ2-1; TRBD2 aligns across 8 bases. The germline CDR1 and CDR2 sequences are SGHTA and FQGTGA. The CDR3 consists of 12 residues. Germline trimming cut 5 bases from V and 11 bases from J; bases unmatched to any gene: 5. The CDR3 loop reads CASSPGGPKQFF. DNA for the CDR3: TGTGCCAGCAGCCCGGGGGGGCCTAAGCAGTTCTTC. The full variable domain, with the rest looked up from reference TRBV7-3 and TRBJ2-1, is GAGVSQTPSNKVTEKGKYVELRCDPISGHTALYWYRQSLGQGPEFLIYFQGTGAADDSGLPNDRFFAVRPEGSVSTLKIQRTERGDSAVYLCASSPGGPKQFFGPGTRLTVL.

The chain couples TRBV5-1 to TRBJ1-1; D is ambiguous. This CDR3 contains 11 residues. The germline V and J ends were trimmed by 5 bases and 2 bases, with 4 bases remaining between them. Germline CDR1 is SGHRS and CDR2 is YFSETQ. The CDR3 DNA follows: TGCGCCAGCAGGACAAACACTGAAGCTTTCTTT. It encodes CASRTNTEAFF.

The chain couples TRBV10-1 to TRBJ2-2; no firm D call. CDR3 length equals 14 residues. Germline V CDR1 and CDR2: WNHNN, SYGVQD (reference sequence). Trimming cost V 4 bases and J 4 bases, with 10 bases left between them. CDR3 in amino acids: CASSAVPTTGELFF. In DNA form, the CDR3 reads TGCGCCAGCAGTGCCGTACCGACCACCGGGGAGCTGTTTTTT.

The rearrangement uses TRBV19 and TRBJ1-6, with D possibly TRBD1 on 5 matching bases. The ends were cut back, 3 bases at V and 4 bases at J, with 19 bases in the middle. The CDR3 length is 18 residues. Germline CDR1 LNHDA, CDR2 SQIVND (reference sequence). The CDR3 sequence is CASSIGQGPAKYNSPLHF. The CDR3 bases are TGTGCCAGTAGTATTGGGCAGGGACCCGCAAAGTATAATTCACCCCTCCACTTT.

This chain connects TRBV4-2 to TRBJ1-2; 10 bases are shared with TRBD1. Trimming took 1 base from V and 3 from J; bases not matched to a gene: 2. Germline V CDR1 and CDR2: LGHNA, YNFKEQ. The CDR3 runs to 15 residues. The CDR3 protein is CASSQGQGAHYGYTF. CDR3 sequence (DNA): TGTGCCAGCAGCCAAGGACAGGGGGCTCACTATGGCTACACCTTC.

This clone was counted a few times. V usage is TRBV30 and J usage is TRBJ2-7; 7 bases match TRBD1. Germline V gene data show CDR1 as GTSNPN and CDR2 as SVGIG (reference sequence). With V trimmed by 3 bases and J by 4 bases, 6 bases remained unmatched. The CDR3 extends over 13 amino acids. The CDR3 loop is CAWSGTAYYEQYF. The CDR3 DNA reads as TGTGCCTGGAGCGGGACAGCTTATTACGAGCAGTACTTC.

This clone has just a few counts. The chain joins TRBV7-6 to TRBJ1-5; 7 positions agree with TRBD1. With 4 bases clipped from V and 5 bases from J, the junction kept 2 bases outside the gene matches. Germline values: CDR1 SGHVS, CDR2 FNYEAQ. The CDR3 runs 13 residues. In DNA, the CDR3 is TGTGCCAGCAGCTCCGACAGGGATCAGCCCCAGCATTTT. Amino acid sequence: CASSSDRDQPQHF.

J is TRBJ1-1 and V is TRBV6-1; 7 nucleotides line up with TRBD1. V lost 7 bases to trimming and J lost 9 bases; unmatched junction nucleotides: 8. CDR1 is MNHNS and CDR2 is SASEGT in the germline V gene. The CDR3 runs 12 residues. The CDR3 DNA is TGTGCCAGCACCATTGACAGGGTTCAAGCTTTCTTT. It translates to CASTIDRVQAFF.